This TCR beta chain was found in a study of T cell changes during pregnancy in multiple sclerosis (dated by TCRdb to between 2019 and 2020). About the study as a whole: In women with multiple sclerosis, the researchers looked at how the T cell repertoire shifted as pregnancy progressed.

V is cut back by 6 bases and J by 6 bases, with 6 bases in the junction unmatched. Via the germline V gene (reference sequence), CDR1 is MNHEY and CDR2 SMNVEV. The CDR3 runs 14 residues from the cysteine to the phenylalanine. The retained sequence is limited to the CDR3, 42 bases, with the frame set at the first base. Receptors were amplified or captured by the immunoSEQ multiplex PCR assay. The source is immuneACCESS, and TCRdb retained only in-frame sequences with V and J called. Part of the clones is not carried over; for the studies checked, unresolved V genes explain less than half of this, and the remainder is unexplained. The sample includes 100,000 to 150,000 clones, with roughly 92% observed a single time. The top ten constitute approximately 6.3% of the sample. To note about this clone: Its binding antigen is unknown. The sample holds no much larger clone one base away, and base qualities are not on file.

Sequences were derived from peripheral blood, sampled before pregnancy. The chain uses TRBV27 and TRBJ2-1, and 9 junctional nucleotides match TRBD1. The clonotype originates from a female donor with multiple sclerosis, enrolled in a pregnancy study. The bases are TGTGCCAGCAGGACAGGGGGGGGGTTCAATGAGCAGTTCTTC. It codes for CASRTGGGFNEQFF.